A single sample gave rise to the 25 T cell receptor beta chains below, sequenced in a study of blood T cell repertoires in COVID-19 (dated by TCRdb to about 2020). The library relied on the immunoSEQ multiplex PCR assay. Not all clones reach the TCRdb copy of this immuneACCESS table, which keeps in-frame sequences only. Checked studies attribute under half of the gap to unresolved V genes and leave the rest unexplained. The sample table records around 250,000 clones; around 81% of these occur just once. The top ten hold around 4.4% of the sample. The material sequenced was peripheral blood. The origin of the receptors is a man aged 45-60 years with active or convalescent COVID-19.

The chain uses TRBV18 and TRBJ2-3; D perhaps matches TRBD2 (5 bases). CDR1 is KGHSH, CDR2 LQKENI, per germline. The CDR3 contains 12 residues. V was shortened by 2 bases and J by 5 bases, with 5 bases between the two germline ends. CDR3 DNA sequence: TGTGCCAGCTCACCAAGCGGAGATACGCAGTATTTT. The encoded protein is CASSPSGDTQYF.

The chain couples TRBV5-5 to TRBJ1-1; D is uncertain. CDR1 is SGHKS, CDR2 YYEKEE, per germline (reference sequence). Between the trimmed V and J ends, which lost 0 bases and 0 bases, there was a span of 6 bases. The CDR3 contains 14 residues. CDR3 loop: CASSLDLMNTEAFF. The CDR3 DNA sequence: TGTGCCAGCAGCTTGGACCTAATGAACACTGAAGCTTTCTTT.

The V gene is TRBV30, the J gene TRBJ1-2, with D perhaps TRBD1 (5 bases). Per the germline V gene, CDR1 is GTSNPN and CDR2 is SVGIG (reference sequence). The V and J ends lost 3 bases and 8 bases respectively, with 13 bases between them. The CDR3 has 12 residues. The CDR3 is CAWRAGEGGYTF. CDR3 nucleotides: TGTGCCTGGAGGGCGGGGGAAGGCGGCTACACCTTC.

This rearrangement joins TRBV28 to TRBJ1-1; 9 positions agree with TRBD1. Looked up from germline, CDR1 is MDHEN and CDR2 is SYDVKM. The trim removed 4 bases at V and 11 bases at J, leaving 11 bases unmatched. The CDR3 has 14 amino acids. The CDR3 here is CASSSPDDRGKAFF. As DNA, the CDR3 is TGTGCCAGCAGTTCCCCAGACGACAGGGGGAAGGCTTTCTTT.

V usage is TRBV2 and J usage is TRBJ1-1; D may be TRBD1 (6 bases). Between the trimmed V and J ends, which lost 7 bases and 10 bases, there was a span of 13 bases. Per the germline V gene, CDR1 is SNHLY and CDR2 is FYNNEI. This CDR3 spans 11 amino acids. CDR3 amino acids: CASTQGGRAFF. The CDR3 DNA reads TGTGCCAGCACACAGGGTGGGCGAGCTTTCTTT.

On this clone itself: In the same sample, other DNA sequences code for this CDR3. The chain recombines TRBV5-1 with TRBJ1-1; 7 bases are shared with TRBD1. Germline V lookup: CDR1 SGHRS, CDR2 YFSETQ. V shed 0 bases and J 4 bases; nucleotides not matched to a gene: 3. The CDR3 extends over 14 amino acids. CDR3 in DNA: TGCGCCAGCAGCTTGGGACAGGGAGGCACTGAAGCTTTCTTT. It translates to CASSLGQGGTEAFF. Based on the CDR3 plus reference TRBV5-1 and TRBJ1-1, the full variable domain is KAGVTQTPRYLIKTRGQQVTLSCSPISGHRSVSWYQQTPGQGLQFLFEYFSETQRNKGNFPGRFSGRQFSNSRSEMNVSTLELGDSALYLCASSLGQGGTEAFFGQGTRLTVV.

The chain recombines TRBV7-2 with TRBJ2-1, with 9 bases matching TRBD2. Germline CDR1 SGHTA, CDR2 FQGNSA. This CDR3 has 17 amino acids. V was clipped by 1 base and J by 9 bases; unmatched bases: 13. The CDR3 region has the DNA TGTGCCAGCAGCTTAGGACATGGCGGGGGGGGCTCCATTGAGCAGTTCTTC. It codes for CASSLGHGGGGSIEQFF.

As DNA, the CDR3 is TGCGCCAGCAGCCAAGACGACAGGTTATGGGAGACCCAGTACTTC. As protein: CASSQDDRLWETQYF. The genes are TRBV4-1 and TRBJ2-5; D possibly corresponds to TRBD1 (6 bases). The CDR3 sequence is 15 residues long. The germline V gene has CDR1 MGHRA and CDR2 YSYEKL. The germline V and J ends were trimmed by 0 bases and 5 bases, with 13 bases remaining between them.

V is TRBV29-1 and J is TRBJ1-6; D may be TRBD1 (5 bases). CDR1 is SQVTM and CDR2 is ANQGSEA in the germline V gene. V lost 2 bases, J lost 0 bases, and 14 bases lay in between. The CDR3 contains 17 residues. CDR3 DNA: TGCAGCGTTGAACCCAGGGCACCGAGCTCCTATAATTCACCCCTCCACTTT. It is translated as CSVEPRAPSSYNSPLHF.

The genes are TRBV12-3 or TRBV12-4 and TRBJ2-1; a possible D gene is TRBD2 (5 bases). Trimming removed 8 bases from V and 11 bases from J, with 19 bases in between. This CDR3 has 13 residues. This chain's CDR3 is CASLPYRAGKQFF. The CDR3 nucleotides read TGTGCCAGCTTGCCCTACCGAGCCGGGAAGCAGTTCTTC.

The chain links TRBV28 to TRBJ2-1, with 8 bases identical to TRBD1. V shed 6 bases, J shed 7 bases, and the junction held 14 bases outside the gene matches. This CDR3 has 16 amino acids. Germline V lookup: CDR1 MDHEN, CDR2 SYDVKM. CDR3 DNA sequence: TGTGCCAGCAGCTCAGATCAGGGGGCTGGGGGGAATGAGCAGTTCTTC. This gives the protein CASSSDQGAGGNEQFF.

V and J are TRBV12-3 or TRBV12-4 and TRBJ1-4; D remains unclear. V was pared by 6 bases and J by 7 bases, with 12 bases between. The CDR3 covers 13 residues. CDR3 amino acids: CASRDGRVEKLFF. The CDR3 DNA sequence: TGTGCCAGCAGGGACGGGCGGGTTGAAAAACTGTTTTTT.

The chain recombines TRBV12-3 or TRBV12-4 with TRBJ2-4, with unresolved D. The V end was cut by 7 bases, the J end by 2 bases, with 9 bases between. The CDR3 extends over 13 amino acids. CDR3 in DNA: TGTGCCAGCACCTCGCGGACCAAAAACATTCAGTACTTC. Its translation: CASTSRTKNIQYF.

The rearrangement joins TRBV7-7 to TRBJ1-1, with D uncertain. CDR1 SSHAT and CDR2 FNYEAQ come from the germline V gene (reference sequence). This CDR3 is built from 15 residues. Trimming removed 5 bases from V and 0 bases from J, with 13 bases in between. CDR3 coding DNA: TGTGCCAGCAGCCCCCCGACGGGGATGAACACTGAAGCTTTCTTT. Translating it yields CASSPPTGMNTEAFF.

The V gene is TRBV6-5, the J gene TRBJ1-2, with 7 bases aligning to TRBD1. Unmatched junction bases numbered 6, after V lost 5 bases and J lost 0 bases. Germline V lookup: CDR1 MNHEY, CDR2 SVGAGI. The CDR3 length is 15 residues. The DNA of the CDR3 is TGTGCCAGCAGTACCAGGGACAGACCTAACTATGGCTACACCTTC. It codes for CASSTRDRPNYGYTF.

As DNA, the CDR3 is TGCGCCAGCAGTGAGTCGATTGTGGGCCTTAATTCACCCCTCCACTTT. This encodes CASSESIVGLNSPLHF. V gene TRBV10-1 combines with J gene TRBJ1-6; D not resolved. The CDR3 has 16 residues. V was trimmed by 0 bases and J by 6 bases, leaving 12 bases between them. CDR1 and CDR2 from the germline V gene are WNHNN and SYGVQD (reference sequence).

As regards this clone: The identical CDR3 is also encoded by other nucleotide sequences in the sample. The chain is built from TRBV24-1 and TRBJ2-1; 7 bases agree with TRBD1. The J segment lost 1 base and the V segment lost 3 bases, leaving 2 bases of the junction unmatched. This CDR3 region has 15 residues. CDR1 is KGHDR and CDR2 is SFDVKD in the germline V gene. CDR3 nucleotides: TGTGCCACCAGTGATCCACAGGGGTCCTACAATGAGCAGTTCTTC. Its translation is CATSDPQGSYNEQFF.

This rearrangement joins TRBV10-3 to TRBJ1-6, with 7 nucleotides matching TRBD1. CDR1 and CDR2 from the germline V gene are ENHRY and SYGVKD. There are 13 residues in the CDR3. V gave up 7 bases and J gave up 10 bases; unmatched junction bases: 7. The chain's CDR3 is CAITRGLESPLHF. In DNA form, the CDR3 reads TGTGCCATCACAAGGGGGCTAGAGTCACCCCTCCACTTT.

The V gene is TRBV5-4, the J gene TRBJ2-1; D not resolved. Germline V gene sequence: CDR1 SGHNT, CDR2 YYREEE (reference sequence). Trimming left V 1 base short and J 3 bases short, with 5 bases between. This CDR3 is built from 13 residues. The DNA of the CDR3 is TGTGCCAGCAGCTTGATTAGCTACAATGAGCAGTTCTTC. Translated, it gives CASSLISYNEQFF.

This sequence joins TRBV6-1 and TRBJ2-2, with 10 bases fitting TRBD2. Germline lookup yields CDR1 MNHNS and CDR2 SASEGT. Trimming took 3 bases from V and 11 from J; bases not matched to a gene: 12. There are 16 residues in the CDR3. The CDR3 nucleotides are TGTGCCAGCAGTGAGTGGTCTAGCGGGGGCCCCCCAGAGCTGTTTTTT. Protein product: CASSEWSSGGPPELFF.

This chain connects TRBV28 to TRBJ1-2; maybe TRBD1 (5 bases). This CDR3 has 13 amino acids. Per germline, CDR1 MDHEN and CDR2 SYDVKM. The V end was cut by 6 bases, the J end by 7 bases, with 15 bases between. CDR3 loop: CASSSGPRSGYTF. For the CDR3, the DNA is TGTGCCAGCAGCTCAGGGCCCCGAAGTGGCTACACCTTC.

CDR3 DNA sequence: TGTGCCAGCAGCCAAGTACGGACAGCTGGAAACACCATATATTTT. Its translation is CASSQVRTAGNTIYF. The V gene is TRBV4-2, the J gene TRBJ1-3; perhaps TRBD1 as D (6 bases). Trimming took 1 base from V and 2 from J, leaving 9 bases between them. The CDR3 spans 15 residues. Germline values: CDR1 LGHNA, CDR2 YNFKEQ.

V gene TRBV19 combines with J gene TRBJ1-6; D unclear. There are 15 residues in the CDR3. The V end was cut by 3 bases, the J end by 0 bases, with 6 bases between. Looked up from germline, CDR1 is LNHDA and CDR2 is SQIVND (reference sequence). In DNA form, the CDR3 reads TGTGCCAGTAGTATGGGGAGCTCCTATAATTCACCCCTCCACTTT. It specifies CASSMGSSYNSPLHF.

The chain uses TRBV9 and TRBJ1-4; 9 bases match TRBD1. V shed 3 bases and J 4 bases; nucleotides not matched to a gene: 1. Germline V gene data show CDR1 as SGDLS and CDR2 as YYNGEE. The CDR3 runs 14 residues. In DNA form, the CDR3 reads TGTGCCAGCAGCGCGACAGGGGGTAATGAAAAACTGTTTTTT. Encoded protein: CASSATGGNEKLFF.

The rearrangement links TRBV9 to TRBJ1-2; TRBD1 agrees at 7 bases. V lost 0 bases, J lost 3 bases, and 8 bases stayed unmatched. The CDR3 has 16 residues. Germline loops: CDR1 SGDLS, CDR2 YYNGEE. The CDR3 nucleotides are TGTGCCAGCAGCGTAGTCCCAGGGGGATTCGACTATGGCTACACCTTC. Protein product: CASSVVPGGFDYGYTF.